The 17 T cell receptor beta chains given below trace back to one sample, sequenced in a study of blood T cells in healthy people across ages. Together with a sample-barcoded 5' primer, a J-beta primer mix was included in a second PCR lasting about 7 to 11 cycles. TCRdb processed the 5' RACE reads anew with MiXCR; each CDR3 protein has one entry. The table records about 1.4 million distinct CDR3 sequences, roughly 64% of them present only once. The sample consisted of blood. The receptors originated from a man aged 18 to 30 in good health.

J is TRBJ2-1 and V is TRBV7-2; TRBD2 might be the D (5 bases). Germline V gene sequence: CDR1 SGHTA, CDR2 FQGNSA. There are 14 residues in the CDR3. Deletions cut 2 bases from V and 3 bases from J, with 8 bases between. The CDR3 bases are TGTGCCAGCAGCTTACCCGGGGACTACAATGAGCAGTTCTTC. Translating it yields CASSLPGDYNEQFF.

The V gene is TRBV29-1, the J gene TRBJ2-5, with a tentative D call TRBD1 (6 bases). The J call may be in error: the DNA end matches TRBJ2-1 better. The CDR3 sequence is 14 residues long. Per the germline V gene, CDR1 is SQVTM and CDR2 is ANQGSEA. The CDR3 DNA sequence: TGCAGCGTTGGGGGGCGAAGCCTTCAAGGCGAGCAGTTCTTC. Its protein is CSVGGRSLQGEQFF.

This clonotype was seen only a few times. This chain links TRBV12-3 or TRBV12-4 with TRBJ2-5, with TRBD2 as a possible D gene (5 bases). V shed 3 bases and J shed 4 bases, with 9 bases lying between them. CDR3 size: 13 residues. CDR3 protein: CASSFGAGETQYF. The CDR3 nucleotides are TGTGCCAGCAGTTTTGGCGCGGGAGAGACCCAGTACTTC.

The CDR3 DNA reads as TGTGCCAGCAGTTCGCCCTGGGAGGTTGAAGCTTTCTTT. It yields the protein CASSSPWEVEAFF. The chain combines TRBV7-9 with TRBJ1-1; D gene ambiguous. V lost 6 bases to trimming and J lost 7 bases, with 15 bases between them. This CDR3 is 13 amino acids long. Germline V gene sequence: CDR1 SEHNR, CDR2 FQNEAQ (reference sequence).

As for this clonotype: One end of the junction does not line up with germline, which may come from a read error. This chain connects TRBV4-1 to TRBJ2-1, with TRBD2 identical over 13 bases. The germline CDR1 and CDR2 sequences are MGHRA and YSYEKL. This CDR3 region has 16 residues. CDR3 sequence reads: CASSQVTSGGNNGQFF. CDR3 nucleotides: TGCGCCAGCAGCCAAGTGACTAGCGGGGGGAACAATGGGCAGTTCTTC.

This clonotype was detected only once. The CDR3 reads CASSLTRGAYTDTQYF. Here the CDR3 DNA reads TGTGCCAGCAGCTTAACTCGGGGGGCCTACACAGATACGCAGTATTTT. The chain joins TRBV7-9 to TRBJ2-3; TRBD2 might be the D (7 bases). Germline loops: CDR1 SEHNR, CDR2 FQNEAQ (reference sequence). The length of the CDR3 is 16 residues. V was cut by 2 bases and J by 2 bases, with 14 bases left in between.

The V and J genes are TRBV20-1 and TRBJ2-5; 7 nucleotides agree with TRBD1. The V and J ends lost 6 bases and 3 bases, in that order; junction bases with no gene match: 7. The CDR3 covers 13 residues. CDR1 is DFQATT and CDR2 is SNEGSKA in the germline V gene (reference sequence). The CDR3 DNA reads TGCAGTGCCCTAGACAGGGTTAAAGAGACCCAGTACTTC. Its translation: CSALDRVKETQYF.

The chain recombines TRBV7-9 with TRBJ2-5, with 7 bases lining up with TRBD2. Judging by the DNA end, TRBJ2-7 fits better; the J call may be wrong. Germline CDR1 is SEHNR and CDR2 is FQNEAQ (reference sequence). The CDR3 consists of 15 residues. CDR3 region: CASSSVGAGVHEQYF. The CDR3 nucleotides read TGTGCCAGCAGCTCGGTAGGGGCGGGAGTTCACGAGCAGTACTTC.

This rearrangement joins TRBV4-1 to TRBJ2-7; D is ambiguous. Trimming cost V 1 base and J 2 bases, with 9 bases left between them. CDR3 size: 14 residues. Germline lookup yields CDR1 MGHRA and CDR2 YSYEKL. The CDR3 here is CASSQVHSTYEQYF. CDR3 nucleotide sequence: TGCGCCAGCAGCCAAGTGCACAGTACCTACGAGCAGTACTTC.

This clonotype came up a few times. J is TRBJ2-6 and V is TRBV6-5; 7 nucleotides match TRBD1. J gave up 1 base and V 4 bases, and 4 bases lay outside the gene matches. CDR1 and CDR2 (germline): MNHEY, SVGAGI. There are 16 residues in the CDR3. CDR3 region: CASSSDRASGANVLTF. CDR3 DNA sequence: TGTGCCAGCAGTTCCGACAGGGCGTCTGGGGCCAACGTCCTGACTTTC.

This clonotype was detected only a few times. CDR3 loop: CSVDNGFGANVLTF. The CDR3 DNA sequence: TGCAGCGTTGATAATGGGTTTGGGGCCAACGTCCTGACTTTC. V and J are TRBV29-1 and TRBJ2-6; no clear D gene. Germline lookup yields CDR1 SQVTM and CDR2 ANQGSEA. The CDR3 has 14 residues. Trimming took 3 bases from V and 3 from J, leaving 9 bases between them.

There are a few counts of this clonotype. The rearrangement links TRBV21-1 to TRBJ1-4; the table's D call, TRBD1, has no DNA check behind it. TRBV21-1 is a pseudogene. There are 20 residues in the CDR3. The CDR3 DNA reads TGTGCCAGCAGCAAAGCCATTCGGGACAGGGCCCCCTATGGCGGGGAAAAACTGTTTTTT. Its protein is CASSKAIRDRAPYGGEKLFF.

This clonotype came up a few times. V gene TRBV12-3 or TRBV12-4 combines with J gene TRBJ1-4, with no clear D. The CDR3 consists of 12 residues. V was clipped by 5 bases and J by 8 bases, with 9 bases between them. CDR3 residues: CASSHRYEKLFF. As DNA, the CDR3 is TGTGCCAGCAGTCACCGTTACGAAAAACTGTTTTTT.

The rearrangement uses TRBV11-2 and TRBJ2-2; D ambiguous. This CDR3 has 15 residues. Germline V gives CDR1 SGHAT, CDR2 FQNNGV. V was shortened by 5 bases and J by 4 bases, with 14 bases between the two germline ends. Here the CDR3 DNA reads TGTGCCAGCAGCCTCTCGGCCTACCCCACCGGGGAGCTGTTTTTT. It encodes CASSLSAYPTGELFF. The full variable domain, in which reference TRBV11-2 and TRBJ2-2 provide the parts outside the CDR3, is EAGVAQSPRYKIIEKRQSVAFWCNPISGHATLYWYQQILGQGPKLLIQFQNNGVVDDSQLPKDRFSAERLKGVDSTLKIQPAKLEDSAVYLCASSLSAYPTGELFFGEGSRLTVL.

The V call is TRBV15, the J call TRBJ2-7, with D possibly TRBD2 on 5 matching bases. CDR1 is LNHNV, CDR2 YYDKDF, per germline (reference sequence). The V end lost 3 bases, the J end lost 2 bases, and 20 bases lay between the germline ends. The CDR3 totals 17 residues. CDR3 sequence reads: CATSRTNKRLFTYEQYF. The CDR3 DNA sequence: TGTGCCACCAGCAGGACTAACAAGAGACTATTTACCTACGAGCAGTACTTC.

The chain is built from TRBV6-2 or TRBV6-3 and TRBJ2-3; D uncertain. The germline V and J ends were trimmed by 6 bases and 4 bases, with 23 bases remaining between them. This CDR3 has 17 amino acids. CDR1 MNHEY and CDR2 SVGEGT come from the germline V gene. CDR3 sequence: CASRTPLQQAISDTQYF. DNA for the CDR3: TGTGCCAGCAGGACCCCTCTTCAGCAGGCAATATCAGATACGCAGTATTTT.

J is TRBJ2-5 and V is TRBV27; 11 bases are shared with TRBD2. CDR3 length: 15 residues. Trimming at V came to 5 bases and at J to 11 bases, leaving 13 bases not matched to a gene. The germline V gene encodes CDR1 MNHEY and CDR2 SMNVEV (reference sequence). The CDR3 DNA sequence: TGTGCCAGCAGTCCCCCGGGACTAGCGGTGGAGGAGCAGTACTTC. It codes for CASSPPGLAVEEQYF.